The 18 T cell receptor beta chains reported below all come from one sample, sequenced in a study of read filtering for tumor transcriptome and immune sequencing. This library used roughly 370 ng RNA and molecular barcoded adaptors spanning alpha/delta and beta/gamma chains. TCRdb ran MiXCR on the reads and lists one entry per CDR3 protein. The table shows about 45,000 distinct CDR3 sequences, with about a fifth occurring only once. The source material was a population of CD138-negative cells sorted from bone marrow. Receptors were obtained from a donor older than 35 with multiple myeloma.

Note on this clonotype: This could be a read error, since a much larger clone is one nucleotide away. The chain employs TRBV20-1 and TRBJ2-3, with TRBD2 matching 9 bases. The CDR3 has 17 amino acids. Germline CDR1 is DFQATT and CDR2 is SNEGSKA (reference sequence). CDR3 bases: TGCAATGCTAGCCTGTTAGAACTAGCGGGCGACACAGATACGCAGTATTTT. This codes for CNASLLELAGDTDTQYF.

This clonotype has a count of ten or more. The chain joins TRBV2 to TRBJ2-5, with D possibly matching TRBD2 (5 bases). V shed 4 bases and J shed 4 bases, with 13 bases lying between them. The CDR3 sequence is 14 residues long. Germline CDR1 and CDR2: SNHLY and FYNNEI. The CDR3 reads CASSAPARGETQYF. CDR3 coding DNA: TGTGCCAGCAGTGCCCCCGCCCGGGGAGAGACCCAGTACTTC.

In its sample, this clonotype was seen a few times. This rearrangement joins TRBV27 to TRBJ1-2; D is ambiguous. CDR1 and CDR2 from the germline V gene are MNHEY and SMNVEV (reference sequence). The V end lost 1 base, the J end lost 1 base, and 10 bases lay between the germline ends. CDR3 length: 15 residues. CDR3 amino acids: CASSLLGDLNYGYTF. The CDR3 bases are TGTGCCAGCAGTTTATTGGGAGACCTTAACTATGGCTACACCTTC.

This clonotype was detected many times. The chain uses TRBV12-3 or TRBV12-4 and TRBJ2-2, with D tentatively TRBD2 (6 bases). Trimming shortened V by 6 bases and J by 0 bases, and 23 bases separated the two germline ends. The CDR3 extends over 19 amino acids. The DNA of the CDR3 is TGTGCCAGCAGAGGAGGGTCCCTTGGACGGGCCCCGAACACCGGGGAGCTGTTTTTT. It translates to CASRGGSLGRAPNTGELFF.

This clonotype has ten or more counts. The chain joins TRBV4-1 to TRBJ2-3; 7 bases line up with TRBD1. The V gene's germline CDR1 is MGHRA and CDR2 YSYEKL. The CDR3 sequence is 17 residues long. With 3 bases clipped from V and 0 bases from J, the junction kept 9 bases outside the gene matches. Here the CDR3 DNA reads TGCGCCAGCAGCCAGACAACAGGGGTCCCTAGCACAGATACGCAGTATTTT. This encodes CASSQTTGVPSTDTQYF.

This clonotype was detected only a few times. CDR3 in amino acids: CASSLTGTPSYNEQFF. For the CDR3, the DNA is TGTGCCAGCAGCTTAACCGGGACACCTTCGTACAATGAGCAGTTCTTC. This chain uses TRBV7-8 with TRBJ2-1; a possible D gene is TRBD1 (6 bases). Trimming removed 2 bases from V and 4 bases from J, with 15 bases in between. The CDR3 extends over 16 amino acids. Germline V gives CDR1 SGHVS, CDR2 FQNEAQ.

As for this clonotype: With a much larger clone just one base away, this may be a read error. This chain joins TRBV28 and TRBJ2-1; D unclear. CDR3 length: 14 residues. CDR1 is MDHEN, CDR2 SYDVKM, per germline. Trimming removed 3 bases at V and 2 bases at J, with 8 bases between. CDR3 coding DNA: TGTGCCAGCAGTTTCCCAAGCCCCTACAATGAGCAGTTCTTC. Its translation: CASSFPSPYNEQFF.

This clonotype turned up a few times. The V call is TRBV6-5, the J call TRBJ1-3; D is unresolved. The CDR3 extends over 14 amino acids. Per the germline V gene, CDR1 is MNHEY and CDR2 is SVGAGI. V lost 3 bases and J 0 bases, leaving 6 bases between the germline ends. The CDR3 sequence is CASSYGGSGNTIYF. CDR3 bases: TGTGCCAGCAGTTATGGCGGCTCTGGAAACACCATATATTTT.

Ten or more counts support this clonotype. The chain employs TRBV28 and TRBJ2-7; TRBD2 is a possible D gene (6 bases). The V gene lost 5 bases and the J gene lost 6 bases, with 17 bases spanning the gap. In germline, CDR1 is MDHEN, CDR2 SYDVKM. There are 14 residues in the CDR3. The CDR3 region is CASSPIIASAEQYF. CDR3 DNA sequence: TGTGCCAGCAGTCCAATTATCGCTAGCGCCGAGCAGTACTTC.

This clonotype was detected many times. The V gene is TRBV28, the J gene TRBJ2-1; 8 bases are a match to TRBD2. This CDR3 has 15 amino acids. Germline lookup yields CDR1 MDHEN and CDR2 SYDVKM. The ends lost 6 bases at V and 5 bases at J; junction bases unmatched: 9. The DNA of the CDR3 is TGTGCCAGCAGCCCCAGCGGGAGCGGGGACAATGAGCAGTTCTTC. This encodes CASSPSGSGDNEQFF.

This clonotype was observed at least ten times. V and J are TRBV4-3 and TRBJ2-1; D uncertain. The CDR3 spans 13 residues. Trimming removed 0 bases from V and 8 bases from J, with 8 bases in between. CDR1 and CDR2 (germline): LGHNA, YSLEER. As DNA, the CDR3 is TGCGCCAGCAGCCAAGATCTATTGGATGAGCAGTTCTTC. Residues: CASSQDLLDEQFF.

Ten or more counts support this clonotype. CDR3 DNA sequence: TGTGCCACCAGTGAATCTGACAGGCTTCCCCCGAACACCGGGGAGCTGTTTTTT. This sequence encodes CATSESDRLPPNTGELFF. V usage is TRBV24-1 and J usage is TRBJ2-2; TRBD1 is a possible D gene (6 bases). The CDR3 covers 18 residues. Germline CDR1 reads KGHDR; CDR2 reads SFDVKD. Deletions cut 4 bases from V and 0 bases from J, with 17 bases between.

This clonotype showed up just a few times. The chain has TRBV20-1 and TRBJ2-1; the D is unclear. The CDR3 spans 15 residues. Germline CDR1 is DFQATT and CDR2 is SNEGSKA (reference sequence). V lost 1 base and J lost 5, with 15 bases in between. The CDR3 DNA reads TGCAGTGCTAGAGGGACCCTCAGGTTTAACAATGAGCAGTTCTTC. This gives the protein CSARGTLRFNNEQFF.

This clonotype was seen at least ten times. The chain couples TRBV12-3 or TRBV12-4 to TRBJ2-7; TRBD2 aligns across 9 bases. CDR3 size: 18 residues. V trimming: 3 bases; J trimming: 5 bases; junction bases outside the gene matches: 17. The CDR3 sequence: CASSFRPGSSGRANEQYF. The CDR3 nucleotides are TGTGCCAGCAGTTTCCGCCCCGGGAGTAGCGGGAGAGCCAACGAGCAGTACTTC.

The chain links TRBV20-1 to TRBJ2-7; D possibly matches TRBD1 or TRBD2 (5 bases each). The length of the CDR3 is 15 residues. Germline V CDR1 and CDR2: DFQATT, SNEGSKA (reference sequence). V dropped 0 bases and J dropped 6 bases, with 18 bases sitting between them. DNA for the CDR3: TGCAGTGCTAGAGATGGGACGGGATTAACGAGCGAGCAGTACTTC. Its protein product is CSARDGTGLTSEQYF.

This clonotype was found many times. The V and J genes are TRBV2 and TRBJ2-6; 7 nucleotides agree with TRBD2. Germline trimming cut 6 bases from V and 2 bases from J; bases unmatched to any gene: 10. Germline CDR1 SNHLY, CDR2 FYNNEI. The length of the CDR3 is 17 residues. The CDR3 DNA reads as TGTGCCAGCAGCGGACTAGAGGATATGGCTGGGGCCAACGTCCTGACTTTC. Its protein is CASSGLEDMAGANVLTF.

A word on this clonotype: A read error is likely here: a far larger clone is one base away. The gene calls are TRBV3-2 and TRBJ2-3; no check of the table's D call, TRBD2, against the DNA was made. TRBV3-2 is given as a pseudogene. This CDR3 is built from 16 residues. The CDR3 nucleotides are TGTGCCAGCAACCTCAGGACTAGCGGGAGCACAGATACGCAGTATTTT. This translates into CASNLRTSGSTDTQYF.

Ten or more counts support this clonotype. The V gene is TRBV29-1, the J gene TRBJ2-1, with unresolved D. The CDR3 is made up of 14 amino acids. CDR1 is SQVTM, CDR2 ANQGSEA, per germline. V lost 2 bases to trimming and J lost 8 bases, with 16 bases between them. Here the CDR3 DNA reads TGCAGCGTTGAAACGAGTCCCTTAGTGTATGAGCAGTTCTTC. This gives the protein CSVETSPLVYEQFF.